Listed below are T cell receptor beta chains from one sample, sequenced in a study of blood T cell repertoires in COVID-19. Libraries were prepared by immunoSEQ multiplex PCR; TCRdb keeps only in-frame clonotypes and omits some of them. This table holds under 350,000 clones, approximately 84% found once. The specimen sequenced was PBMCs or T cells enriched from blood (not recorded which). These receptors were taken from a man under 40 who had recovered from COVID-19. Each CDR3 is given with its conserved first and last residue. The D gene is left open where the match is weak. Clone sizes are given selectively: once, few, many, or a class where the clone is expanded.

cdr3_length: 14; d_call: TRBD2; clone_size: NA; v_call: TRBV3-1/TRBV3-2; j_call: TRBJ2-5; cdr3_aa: CASSLRTSSETQYF; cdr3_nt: TGTGCCAGCAGCCTTCGGACTAGCTCGGAGACCCAGTACTTC
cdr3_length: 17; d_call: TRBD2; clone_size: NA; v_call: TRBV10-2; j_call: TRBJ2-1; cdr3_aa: CASSLPSGESSYNEQFF; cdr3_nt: TGCGCCAGCAGCCTCCCTAGCGGGGAAAGCTCCTACAATGAGCAGTTCTTC
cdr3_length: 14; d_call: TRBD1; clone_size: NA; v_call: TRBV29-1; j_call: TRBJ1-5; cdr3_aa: CSAKQGAGNQPQHF; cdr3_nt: TGCAGCGCAAAACAGGGGGCTGGCAATCAGCCCCAGCATTTT
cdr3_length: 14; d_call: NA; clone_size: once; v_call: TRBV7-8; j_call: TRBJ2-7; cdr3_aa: CASSNRDTTYEQYF; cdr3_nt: TGTGCCAGCAGCAACCGGGACACGACCTACGAGCAGTACTTC
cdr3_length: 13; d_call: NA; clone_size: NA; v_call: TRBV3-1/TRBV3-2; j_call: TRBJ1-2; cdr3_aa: CASSQEGPYGYTF; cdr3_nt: TGTGCCAGCAGCCAGGAGGGTCCCTATGGCTACACCTTC
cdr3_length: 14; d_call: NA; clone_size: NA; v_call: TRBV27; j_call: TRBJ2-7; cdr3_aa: CASGKGAIYYEQYF; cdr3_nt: TGTGCCAGCGGAAAAGGGGCAATCTACTACGAGCAGTACTTC
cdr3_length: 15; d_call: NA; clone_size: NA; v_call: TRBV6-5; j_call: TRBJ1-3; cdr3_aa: CASSGLPSSGNTIYF; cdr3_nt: TGTGCCAGCTCGGGACTGCCGAGCTCTGGAAACACCATATATTTT
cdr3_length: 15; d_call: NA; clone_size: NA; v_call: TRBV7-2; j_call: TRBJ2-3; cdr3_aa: CASRLTGYSTDTQYF; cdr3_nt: TGTGCCAGCAGGCTCACAGGGTACAGCACAGATACGCAGTATTTT
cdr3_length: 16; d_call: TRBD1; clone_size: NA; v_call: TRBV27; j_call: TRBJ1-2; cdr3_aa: CASSPATGAVFKSYTF; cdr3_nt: TGTGCCAGCAGTCCCGCGACAGGGGCCGTCTTCAAGAGCTACACCTTC
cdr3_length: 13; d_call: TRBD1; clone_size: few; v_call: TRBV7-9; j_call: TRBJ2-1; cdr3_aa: CASSFSGQGAQFF; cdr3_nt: TGTGCCAGCAGCTTCTCCGGACAGGGGGCGCAGTTCTTC